The 25 T cell receptor beta chains reported below all come from one sample, sequenced in a study of T-cell reconstitution after alpha-beta-depleted transplantation in children. Unique molecular identifiers featured in how the TCRbeta library was prepared. MiXCR, applied by TCRdb to the PCR reads, yields one record per CDR3 protein. The data show about 77,000 distinct CDR3 sequences, about a sixth seen once. Sequencing used PBMCs, mostly from graft donor cells, obtained 360 days after TCRalphabeta/CD19-depleted stem cell transplant. The receptors here all came from a male patient under 10 years old who had a stem cell transplant for acute lymphoblastic leukemia, so the T cells may come from the graft donor.

The gene calls are TRBV7-2 and TRBJ2-1; D perhaps matches TRBD2 (5 bases). Germline V gene data show CDR1 as SGHTA and CDR2 as FQGNSA. This CDR3 comprises 18 residues. Trimming took 0 bases from V and 4 from J, leaving 19 bases between them. CDR3 loop: CASSLAFGSALPYNEQFF. CDR3 nucleotide sequence: TGTGCCAGCAGCTTAGCGTTTGGTAGCGCCTTGCCGTACAATGAGCAGTTCTTC.

The chain is built from TRBV12-3 or TRBV12-4 and TRBJ2-3; D gene uncertain. The CDR3 is 17 amino acids. Trimming stripped 4 bases from V and 0 bases from J, with 17 bases between. The CDR3 reads CASSSNPHSASTDTQYF. CDR3 nucleotide sequence: TGTGCCAGCAGTTCAAACCCCCATTCAGCTAGCACAGATACGCAGTATTTT.

In this sample, this clonotype turned up once. The chain has TRBV3-1 and TRBJ1-1, with 7 positions matching TRBD1. This CDR3 comprises 17 residues. The J segment lost 0 bases and the V segment lost 11 bases, leaving 18 bases of the junction unmatched. Germline V lookup: CDR1 LGHDT, CDR2 YNNKEL (reference sequence). This CDR3 is CASCQELGGHLNTEAFF. DNA of the CDR3: TGTGCCTCCTGCCAAGAATTAGGGGGCCACTTGAACACTGAAGCTTTCTTT.

The chain recombines TRBV6-1 with TRBJ2-1; D assignment may be TRBD1 or TRBD2 (5 bases each). The V gene's germline CDR1 is MNHNS and CDR2 SASEGT. Trimming removed 6 bases at V and 0 bases at J, with 9 bases between. The CDR3 runs to 14 residues. CDR3 loop: CASRPGSSYNEQFF. The CDR3 region has the DNA TGTGCCAGCAGGCCAGGGAGCTCCTACAATGAGCAGTTCTTC.

There are a few counts of this clonotype. V is TRBV7-9 and J is TRBJ2-3, with 8 bases aligning to TRBD2. Germline lookup yields CDR1 SEHNR and CDR2 FQNEAQ (reference sequence). V shed 5 bases and J 4 bases; nucleotides not matched to a gene: 5. This CDR3 comprises 14 residues. CDR3 coding DNA: TGTGCCAGCAGCGTTAGCGGGAACTCAGATACGCAGTATTTT. The encoded protein is CASSVSGNSDTQYF.

The count of this clonotype is one. V usage is TRBV2 and J usage is TRBJ2-7; the D gene is possibly TRBD1 (6 bases). V lost 8 bases and J lost 1, with 6 bases in between. Germline lookup yields CDR1 SNHLY and CDR2 FYNNEI. There are 11 residues in the CDR3. CDR3 DNA: TGTGCCAGCGGACAGTCCTACGAGCAGTACTTC. This encodes CASGQSYEQYF.

The rearrangement joins TRBV27 to TRBJ2-1, with 10 bases aligning to TRBD1. Germline V lookup: CDR1 MNHEY, CDR2 SMNVEV (reference sequence). This CDR3 is built from 16 residues. V was clipped by 3 bases and J by 6 bases; unmatched bases: 8. CDR3 residues: CASSLEGTGVRNEQFF. The CDR3 coding sequence is TGTGCCAGCAGTTTGGAAGGGACAGGGGTCCGCAATGAGCAGTTCTTC.

The rearrangement joins TRBV7-8 to TRBJ2-7; TRBD1 aligns across 7 bases. Germline CDR1 and CDR2: SGHVS and FQNEAQ. The length of the CDR3 is 14 residues. Trimming took 5 bases from V and 2 from J; bases not matched to a gene: 6. The CDR3 sequence: CASSPRTGAYEQYF. The CDR3 DNA sequence: TGTGCCAGCAGCCCCAGGACAGGAGCCTACGAGCAGTACTTC. Filled out from reference TRBV7-8 and TRBJ2-7, the complete variable domain reads GAGVSQSPRYKVAKRGQDVALRCDPISGHVSLFWYQQALGQGPEFLTYFQNEAQLDKSGLPSDRFFAERPEGSVSTLKIQRTQQEDSAVYLCASSPRTGAYEQYFGPGTRLTVT.

This clonotype was observed many times. The J gene is TRBJ2-1, the V gene TRBV11-2; either TRBD1 or TRBD2 may supply D (6 bases each). CDR3 size: 14 residues. V lost 2 bases and J lost 4, with 9 bases in between. Germline-derived CDR1 and CDR2 are SGHAT and FQNNGV. CDR3: CASSLWRGYNEQFF. The CDR3 bases are TGTGCCAGCAGCTTATGGAGGGGGTACAATGAGCAGTTCTTC.

The chain carries TRBV10-3 and TRBJ2-1, with D perhaps assigned TRBD1 or TRBD2 (5 bases each). Looked up from germline, CDR1 is ENHRY and CDR2 is SYGVKD. The CDR3 contains 18 residues. Trimming took off 6 bases at V and 3 bases at J, with 24 bases between the two ends. Here the CDR3 reads CAIRLSGLASPSYNEQFF. The CDR3 DNA follows: TGTGCCATCAGGCTCTCGGGGCTAGCTTCCCCTAGCTACAATGAGCAGTTCTTC.

V is TRBV4-2 and J is TRBJ2-5; the match to TRBD1 covers 10 bases. The junction had 10 bases not matched to a gene; V was cut back by 5 bases and J by 7 bases. The CDR3 has 15 amino acids. CDR1 and CDR2 (germline): LGHNA, YNFKEQ. The chain's CDR3 is CASSTGTGDSGTQYF. CDR3 coding DNA: TGTGCCAGCAGCACCGGGACAGGGGATTCCGGGACCCAGTACTTC.

This clonotype was found a few times. The chain employs TRBV7-9 and TRBJ2-2; D remains unclear. CDR3 length equals 14 residues. Trimming stripped 5 bases from V and 2 bases from J, with 9 bases between. Germline V gene data show CDR1 as SEHNR and CDR2 as FQNEAQ (reference sequence). The CDR3 is CASSPDHNTGELFF. Written as DNA, the CDR3 is TGTGCCAGCAGCCCCGATCATAACACCGGGGAGCTGTTTTTT.

The chain uses TRBV3-1 and TRBJ1-3; 9 bases map to TRBD1. Per the germline V gene, CDR1 is LGHDT and CDR2 is YNNKEL (reference sequence). J was trimmed by 3 bases and V by 6 bases; bases with no gene match: 6. The CDR3 is 15 amino acids. The CDR3 here is CASSRRTGVGNTIYF. CDR3 coding DNA: TGTGCCAGCAGTCGGAGGACAGGGGTTGGAAACACCATATATTTT.

This chain connects TRBV5-1 to TRBJ2-1; 10 bases match TRBD2. Germline values: CDR1 SGHRS, CDR2 YFSETQ. The CDR3 has 15 amino acids. Unmatched junction bases numbered 5, after V lost 2 bases and J lost 6 bases. This CDR3 is CASSFRTSGVNEQFF. In DNA, the CDR3 is TGCGCCAGCAGCTTTCGGACTAGCGGAGTCAATGAGCAGTTCTTC.

At least ten counts were recorded for this clonotype. V and J are TRBV6-6 and TRBJ2-2, with 7 bases fitting TRBD1. The V segment lost 8 bases and the J segment 5 bases; nucleotides outside the gene matches: 8. Germline V lookup: CDR1 MNHNY, CDR2 SVGAGI (reference sequence). The CDR3 extends over 14 amino acids. The CDR3 nucleotides are TGTGCCAGCTCCACCAGGGGGTCGACCGGGGAGCTGTTTTTT. As protein: CASSTRGSTGELFF.

This clonotype has a count of ten or more. V usage is TRBV7-9 and J usage is TRBJ1-6; D is uncertain. V was trimmed by 2 bases and J by 10 bases, leaving 12 bases between them. The germline V gene encodes CDR1 SEHNR and CDR2 FQNEAQ (reference sequence). The CDR3 runs 14 residues. CDR3 sequence (DNA): TGTGCCAGCAGCTTAACCGCCGAGGAGTCACCCCTCCACTTT. Its translation is CASSLTAEESPLHF. Full variable domain (outside the CDR3, taken from reference TRBV7-9 and TRBJ1-6): DTGVSQNPRHKITKRGQNVTFRCDPISEHNRLYWYRQTLGQGPEFLTYFQNEAQLEKSRLLSDRFSAERPKGSFSTLEIQRTEQGDSAMYLCASSLTAEESPLHFGNGTRLTVT.

A few counts support this clonotype. The chain joins TRBV5-6 to TRBJ1-1; tentatively, D is TRBD1 (5 bases). CDR3 size: 13 residues. CDR1 is SGHDT, CDR2 YYEEEE, per germline. With 0 bases removed from V and 10 bases from J, the gap between germline ends came to 13 bases. CDR3 DNA sequence: TGTGCCAGCAGCTTGGTGGGTCTGAGGGGAGCTTTCTTT. Its translation: CASSLVGLRGAFF.

This chain connects TRBV3-1 to TRBJ2-7; D unclear. CDR3 length: 13 residues. From germline, CDR1 is LGHDT and CDR2 YNNKEL (reference sequence). V was cut by 2 bases and J by 3 bases, with 8 bases left in between. The CDR3 region is CASSQPPVYEQYF. DNA for the CDR3: TGTGCCAGCAGCCAACCCCCCGTCTACGAGCAGTACTTC.

This clonotype was seen a handful of times. This chain uses TRBV5-1 with TRBJ2-5; TRBD1 matches 8 bases. The V gene end was trimmed by 0 bases and the J gene end by 2 bases; junction bases not matched to a gene: 3. The CDR3 consists of 15 residues. Germline CDR1 is SGHRS and CDR2 is YFSETQ. This CDR3 is CASSLGTGIQETQYF. CDR3 in DNA: TGCGCCAGCAGCTTGGGGACAGGGATACAAGAGACCCAGTACTTC.

This clonotype was detected only a few times. The chain has TRBV24-1 and TRBJ2-3; TRBD1 aligns across 7 bases. Germline values: CDR1 KGHDR, CDR2 SFDVKD. After removal of 7 bases from V and 2 bases from J, the junction contained 5 bases not matched to a gene. The CDR3 loop spans 14 amino acids. CDR3 sequence reads: CATSEQGHTDTQYF. The CDR3 nucleotides read TGTGCCACCAGCGAACAGGGGCACACAGATACGCAGTATTTT.

This clonotype was counted between two and nine times. CDR3 sequence reads: CASSFAGLASTDTQYF. In nucleotides, the CDR3 is TGTGCCAGCAGTTTTGCCGGACTAGCTAGCACAGATACGCAGTATTTT. The chain is built from TRBV12-3 or TRBV12-4 and TRBJ2-3, with TRBD2 identical over 8 bases. The CDR3 is 16 amino acids. V lost 3 bases, J lost 0 bases, and 5 bases stayed unmatched.

This clonotype was seen only a few times. The rearrangement links TRBV11-2 to TRBJ2-3; tentatively, D is TRBD1 (5 bases). The CDR3 has 17 amino acids. The germline V gene encodes CDR1 SGHAT and CDR2 FQNNGV. Trimming took 5 bases from V and 4 from J, leaving 22 bases between them. CDR3 protein: CASSPKPAGRLADTQYF. The CDR3 DNA is TGTGCCAGCAGCCCCAAGCCAGCAGGGCGGTTAGCAGATACGCAGTATTTT. The whole variable domain, remainder taken from reference TRBV11-2 and TRBJ2-3, is EAGVAQSPRYKIIEKRQSVAFWCNPISGHATLYWYQQILGQGPKLLIQFQNNGVVDDSQLPKDRFSAERLKGVDSTLKIQPAKLEDSAVYLCASSPKPAGRLADTQYFGPGTRLTVL.

The sample holds a few counts of this clonotype. The genes are TRBV6-7 and TRBJ2-4; no definite D call. TRBV6-7 is an open reading frame, and its role is uncertain. Between the trimmed V and J ends, which lost 0 bases and 5 bases, there was a span of 17 bases. CDR3 length equals 17 residues. CDR3 protein: CASSYSEDPLWENIQYF. In nucleotides, the CDR3 is TGTGCCAGCAGTTACTCCGAGGACCCCCTCTGGGAAAACATTCAGTACTTC.

This clonotype was recorded once. The V and J genes are TRBV4-1 and TRBJ2-1; 11 nucleotides agree with TRBD2. This CDR3 is 21 amino acids long. The germline V gene has CDR1 MGHRA and CDR2 YSYEKL. The V gene end was trimmed by 1 base and the J gene end by 9 bases; junction bases not matched to a gene: 23. The CDR3 protein is CASSQASSGLAEILKGREQFF. DNA for the CDR3: TGCGCCAGCAGCCAAGCCTCGTCGGGACTAGCGGAAATCCTAAAAGGGCGTGAGCAGTTCTTC.

In this sample, this clonotype turned up many times. The rearrangement uses TRBV12-3 or TRBV12-4 and TRBJ1-5; maybe TRBD1 (5 bases). The CDR3 is made up of 15 amino acids. The V end was cut by 1 base, the J end by 0 bases, with 7 bases between. The CDR3 protein is CASSLDRISNQPQHF. CDR3 in DNA: TGTGCCAGCAGTTTAGACAGGATTAGCAATCAGCCCCAGCATTTT.